These 18 T cell receptor beta chains were all obtained from the same sample, sequenced in a study of T cells expressing NK-cell markers. TCRdb re-called the 5' RACE reads and gives one entry per CDR3 protein, without DNA. The sample table sets out fewer than 550,000 distinct CDR3 sequences. Sequenced: blood T cells: a sorted CD56 or NKG2C T cell subset, CD4+ or CD8+ T cells, or bulk PBMC T cells (not recorded which). The receptors shown here come from a woman between 45 and 65 years old in good health.

The rearrangement links TRBV11-2 to TRBJ2-3. The CDR3 is 15 amino acids. Germline V CDR1 and CDR2: SGHAT, FQNNGV. The CDR3: CASSLAALSTDTQYF. The full variable domain, with the rest looked up from reference TRBV11-2 and TRBJ2-3, is EAGVAQSPRYKIIEKRQSVAFWCNPISGHATLYWYQQILGQGPKLLIQFQNNGVVDDSQLPKDRFSAERLKGVDSTLKIQPAKLEDSAVYLCASSLAALSTDTQYFGPGTRLTVL.

The CDR3 reads CASSRLRSGKSGELFF. V gene TRBV5-1 combines with J gene TRBJ2-2; checking the TCRdb D call of TRBD2 is not possible without DNA. Germline V CDR1 and CDR2: SGHRS, YFSETQ. CDR3 size: 16 residues.

CDR3 protein: CASTAGATDTQYF. The J gene is TRBJ2-3, the V gene TRBV9. Germline CDR1 and CDR2: SGDLS and YYNGEE. The CDR3 consists of 13 residues.

This chain links TRBV28 with TRBJ2-7; TCRdb lists TRBD2, though no DNA is available to test this call. CDR1 and CDR2 (germline): MDHEN, SYDVKM. This CDR3 has 15 amino acids. This CDR3 is CASTVPSGSSYEQYF.

The chain joins TRBV13 to TRBJ2-1; TCRdb proposes TRBD1, but this gene call is untestable without DNA. Looked up from germline, CDR1 is PRHDT and CDR2 is FYEKMQ (reference sequence). This CDR3 is built from 20 residues. This chain's CDR3 is CASSLSGSLTGTGPYNEQFF.

The V and J genes are TRBV12-3 or TRBV12-4 and TRBJ2-5; TCRdb outputs TRBD2, but without DNA this stays unchecked. The CDR3 spans 15 residues. The CDR3 spells CASTSSGRFQETQYF.

The rearrangement uses TRBV27 and TRBJ2-7. CDR1 MNHEY and CDR2 SMNVEV come from the germline V gene (reference sequence). The CDR3 extends over 14 amino acids. This CDR3 reads CASSLGSRLHEQYF.

This chain uses TRBV3-1 with TRBJ2-4; TCRdb designates TRBD1, a call that cannot be tested without DNA. This CDR3 has 14 amino acids. The germline CDR1 and CDR2 sequences are LGHDT and YNNKEL (reference sequence). The CDR3 loop reads CASSSTGRVDIQYF.

The chain combines TRBV2 with TRBJ2-3. Germline-derived CDR1 and CDR2 are SNHLY and FYNNEI. CDR3 length: 13 amino acids. CDR3 in amino acids: CASSAEKTDTQYF.

The rearrangement links TRBV29-1 to TRBJ1-2. The germline V gene encodes CDR1 SQVTM and CDR2 ANQGSEA. There are 14 residues in the CDR3. The CDR3 loop is CSADPALGNYGYTF.

The CDR3: CASSLVRGPSNYGYTF. The rearrangement joins TRBV11-2 to TRBJ1-2. The CDR3 runs to 16 residues. The germline V gene has CDR1 SGHAT and CDR2 FQNNGV.

The chain carries TRBV5-1 and TRBJ2-1. The CDR3 length is 13 residues. CDR1 is SGHRS, CDR2 YFSETQ, per germline. The CDR3 spells CASSLGRNNEQFF. Variable domain in full (rest from reference TRBV5-1 and TRBJ2-1): KAGVTQTPRYLIKTRGQQVTLSCSPISGHRSVSWYQQTPGQGLQFLFEYFSETQRNKGNFPGRFSGRQFSNSRSEMNVSTLELGDSALYLCASSLGRNNEQFFGPGTRLTVL.

J is TRBJ2-6 and V is TRBV6-5. The CDR3 has 16 amino acids. The germline V gene has CDR1 MNHEY and CDR2 SVGAGI. The CDR3 here is CASSYRRFSGANVLTF.

The chain combines TRBV15 with TRBJ2-1; TCRdb indicates TRBD1, and absent DNA this call remains unverified. The CDR3 runs to 15 residues. The germline gives CDR1 LNHNV, CDR2 YYDKDF (reference sequence). The CDR3 protein is CATSRDQVGPTWEFF.

V gene TRBV10-3 combines with J gene TRBJ1-1. Per germline, CDR1 ENHRY and CDR2 SYGVKD. This CDR3 is built from 12 residues. The CDR3 loop is CAISGMWTEAFF.

The chain recombines TRBV3-1 with TRBJ2-3. Germline-derived CDR1 and CDR2 are LGHDT and YNNKEL (reference sequence). CDR3 length: 14 amino acids. The CDR3 spells CATQTQGKADTQYF.

This chain connects TRBV27 to TRBJ2-1; checking the TCRdb D call of TRBD1 is not possible without DNA. This CDR3 is 13 amino acids long. Germline V gene sequence: CDR1 MNHEY, CDR2 SMNVEV (reference sequence). The CDR3 loop reads CASSYQGPGEQFF.

V and J are TRBV7-2 and TRBJ1-2. CDR3 size: 13 residues. Germline loops: CDR1 SGHTA, CDR2 FQGNSA. The CDR3 region is CASSSDQVRGYTF.